This T cell receptor (beta chain) was identified during a study of radiation and T cells in renal cell carcinoma. Study-level information: Nephrectomy followed 15 Gy stereotactic body radiation by 4 weeks.

Noted time point: baseline pretreatment blood. The treatment is: 15 Gy SBRT to primary tumor, nephrectomy 4 weeks later. Clear cell pathology was present in this patient's renal cell carcinoma. Study conclusions and caveats: In blood, top tumor clones expanded by 2 weeks, shrinking by 4.

Libraries were prepared by immunoSEQ multiplex PCR; TCRdb keeps only in-frame clonotypes and omits some of them. The sample shows some 50,000 clones, around 83% of them seen only once. CDR3 length: 16 amino acids. Germline values: CDR1 SGHTA, CDR2 FQGNSA. Trimming pared 5 bases from V and 6 bases from J, leaving 21 bases between. A note on this clone: Its antigen is as yet unknown.

This specimen was blood, taken from a patient whose treatment included radiotherapy and nephrectomy. This receptor was identified in a woman in her 70s with renal cell carcinoma. The chain uses TRBV7-2 and TRBJ2-3; D is perhaps TRBD1 or TRBD2 (7 bases each). The CDR3 reads CASSATQGGARDTQYF. As DNA, the CDR3 is TGTGCCAGCAGCGCAACCCAGGGGGGGGCAAGGGATACGCAGTATTTT.